These T cell receptor beta chains were read from a single sample in a study of blood T cells in healthy people across ages. TCRdb itself ran the 5' RACE reads through MiXCR, one entry per CDR3 protein. The repertoire holds 630,000 or so distinct CDR3 sequences, with about 28% as singletons. Sequenced input: blood. All receptors derive from a woman older than 75 in good health. CDR3s include the opening cysteine and the closing phenylalanine or tryptophan. D genes are given only for firm matches. The size entry is marked missing in some rows and otherwise reads once, few, many or a size class.

size	J	V	D	DNA	CDR3
many	TRBJ2-3	TRBV5-1	-	TGCGCCAGCAGCTTGGTCCTAGGCCCTGGGACGCAGTATTTT	CASSLVLGPGTQYF
many	TRBJ2-7	TRBV3-1	-	TGTGCCAGCAGCCCCCACGGGTCCTTTCTGTACGAGCAGTACTTC	CASSPHGSFLYEQYF
-	TRBJ1-1	TRBV29-1	TRBD1	TGCAGCGTTTTACAGGGGAAGGGCACTGAAGCTTTCTTT	CSVLQGKGTEAFF
-	TRBJ1-2	TRBV5-5	-	TGTGCCAGCAGCCTCCTGGAGGGCTCACGGGGCAATGGCTACACCTTC	CASSLLEGSRGNGYTF
many	TRBJ2-1	TRBV4-3	-	TGCGCCAGCAGCCAAGATTGGGGGACTGGCTACAATGAGCAGTTCTTC	CASSQDWGTGYNEQFF
many	TRBJ2-7	TRBV6-2/TRBV6-3	-	TGTGCCAGCCGCCGGGACACCTCCTACGAGCAGTACTTC	CASRRDTSYEQYF
-	TRBJ2-2	TRBV12-3/TRBV12-4	TRBD1	TGTGCCAGCCAACCTTACAGGGGGCGTATCACCGGGGAGCTGTTTTTT	CASQPYRGRITGELFF
-	TRBJ1-1	TRBV11-2	-	TGTGCCAGCAGCTTAGACGGAGGTGAAGCTTTCTTT	CASSLDGGEAFF
many	TRBJ2-5	TRBV20-1	TRBD1	TGCAGTGCTCGACAGGGGGCGGGGGAGACCCAGTACTTC	CSARQGAGETQYF
-	TRBJ1-5	TRBV6-4	-	TGTGCCAGCAGTGATTCGACAGGCAGAAATAGCAATCAGCCCCAGCATTTT	CASSDSTGRNSNQPQHF
many	TRBJ1-2	TRBV25-1	TRBD1	TGTGCCAGCAGGGCTACAGGGGACCGGGGCTACACCTTC	CASRATGDRGYTF
many	TRBJ2-6	TRBV4-3	-	TGCGCCAGCAGCCAAGAGGACACTTTTTCCTCTGGGGCCAACGTCCTGACTTTC	CASSQEDTFSSGANVLTF
-	TRBJ2-5	TRBV6-2/TRBV6-3	TRBD1	TGTGCCAGCAGTTACGCTTCAACCCAACAGGGGGCAAGGAATGAGCAGTACTTC	CASSYASTQQGARNEQYF
few	TRBJ1-1	TRBV6-2/TRBV6-3	-	TGTGCCAGCAGTTACGCGATGGGACGGGGTGAAGCTTTCTTT	CASSYAMGRGEAFF
-	TRBJ2-5	TRBV6-6	TRBD1	TGTGCCAGCAGTTATCGGGACAGAGAGACCCAGTACTTC	CASSYRDRETQYF
many	TRBJ1-6	TRBV20-1	-	TGCAGTGCTAGAGATCGGACCTCCTATAATTCACCCCTCCACTTT	CSARDRTSYNSPLHF
many	TRBJ2-7	TRBV20-1	-	TGCAGTGCTCGGACGGCTACATCCTACGAGCAGTACTTC	CSARTATSYEQYF
many	TRBJ2-7	TRBV12-3/TRBV12-4	-	TGTGCCAGCAGTTTGTATGGAGTCTCCTACGAGCAGTACTTC	CASSLYGVSYEQYF
few	TRBJ2-2	TRBV7-3	-	TGTGCCAGCAGCTTAACAGCTGGTGCGAACACCGGGGAGCTGTTTTTT	CASSLTAGANTGELFF
-	TRBJ2-1	TRBV9	-	TGTGCCAGCAGCCCCCTCGGAGGCTCCTACAATGAGCAGTTCTTC	CASSPLGGSYNEQFF
once	TRBJ1-6	TRBV7-2	-	TGTGCCAGCAGCGCGGGGATGGACCTCCACTTT	CASSAGMDLHF
-	TRBJ2-5	TRBV9	TRBD1	TGTGCCAGCAGCGTAGCACAGGGGAACCAAGAGACCCAGTACTTC	CASSVAQGNQETQYF
many	TRBJ1-1	TRBV20-1	-	TGCAGTGCTAGATTTCCCAGGGGGAACACTGAAGCTTTCTTT	CSARFPRGNTEAFF
few	TRBJ2-1	TRBV5-4	TRBD1	TGTGCCAGCAGCCCGGAACAGGGGGTGTGGAATGAGCAGTTCTTC	CASSPEQGVWNEQFF
-	TRBJ2-5	TRBV20-1	TRBD1	TGCAGTCCCAGGGGGCCAGAGACCCAGTACTTC	CSPRGPETQYF
many	TRBJ1-4	TRBV12-3/TRBV12-4	TRBD1	TGTGCCAGCGGGCAGACAGGGAGAAATGAAAAACTGTTTTTT	CASGQTGRNEKLFF
many	TRBJ2-3	TRBV20-1	TRBD2	TGCAGTGCTACTCCCGGGGGACTAGGAACAGATACGCAGTATTTT	CSATPGGLGTDTQYF
once	TRBJ1-1	TRBV7-2	-	TGTGCCAGCAGCTATCAACAGGGCCTGAACACTGAAGCTTTCTTT	CASSYQQGLNTEAFF
few	TRBJ1-1	TRBV6-5	-	TGTGCCAGTATTGAAATGATGGGGGGCACTGAAGCTTTCTTT	CASIEMMGGTEAFF
-	TRBJ2-2	TRBV7-2	-	TGTGCCAGCAGCTTGAGCAGGGAAGTCACCGGGGAGCTGTTTTTT	CASSLSREVTGELFF
-	TRBJ1-1	TRBV15	-	TGTGCCACCAGCAGAGAGTTGCCCCCCGCGGGGGCCGCTGAAGCTTTCTTT	CATSRELPPAGAAEAFF
-	TRBJ1-1	TRBV10-3	TRBD1	TGTGCCATCAGTGGAGGGGGCCCTGAAGCTTTCTTT	CAISGGGPEAFF
few	TRBJ1-1	TRBV6-1	-	TGTGCCAGCAGAGTGGATCCTCAGGGCACTGAAGCTTTCTTT	CASRVDPQGTEAFF
-	TRBJ2-4	TRBV6-1	TRBD2	TGTACCAGCAGTGACGGCGGGGGGGGAAACATTCAGTACTTC	CTSSDGGGGNIQYF
many	TRBJ1-6	TRBV5-1	-	TGCGCCAGCAGCTTCGAAAGGGGAGGTAATTCACCCCTCCACTTT	CASSFERGGNSPLHF
few	TRBJ2-2	TRBV12-3/TRBV12-4	TRBD2	TGTGCCAGCAGGTCAAGCGGGGCGAACACCGGGGAGCTGTTTTTT	CASRSSGANTGELFF
-	TRBJ2-7	TRBV6-2/TRBV6-3	-	TGTGCCAGCAGTAACCCCGGGAGCGACGAGCAGTACTTC	CASSNPGSDEQYF
many	TRBJ2-1	TRBV20-1	TRBD1	TGCAGTGCCGAGGCCGGGACAGGCTCCTACAATGAGCAGTTCTTC	CSAEAGTGSYNEQFF
-	TRBJ2-3	TRBV20-1	TRBD2	TGCAGTGCTGGGACTAGCGGGAGAGATACGCAGTATTTT	CSAGTSGRDTQYF
-	TRBJ2-1	TRBV28	TRBD2	TGTGCCAGCAGGTCAGGGGCTAGCGGGACAGAGTATGAGCAGTTCTTC	CASRSGASGTEYEQFF
many	TRBJ2-1	TRBV12-3/TRBV12-4	TRBD2	TGTGCCAGCAGTTTAGATAGCGGGACAAGGGGACATGAGCAGTTCTTC	CASSLDSGTRGHEQFF
many	TRBJ2-5	TRBV5-4	TRBD1	TGTGCCAGCAGACCAGGACAGGGCGGGCAAGAGACCCAGTACTTC	CASRPGQGGQETQYF